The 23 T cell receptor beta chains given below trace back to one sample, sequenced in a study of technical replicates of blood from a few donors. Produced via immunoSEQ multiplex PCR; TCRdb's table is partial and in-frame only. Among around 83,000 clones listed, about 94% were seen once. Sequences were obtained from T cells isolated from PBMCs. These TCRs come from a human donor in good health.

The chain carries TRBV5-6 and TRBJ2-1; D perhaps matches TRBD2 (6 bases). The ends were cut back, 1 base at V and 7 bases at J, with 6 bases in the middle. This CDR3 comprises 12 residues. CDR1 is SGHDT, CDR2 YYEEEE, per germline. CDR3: CASSLSGNEQFF. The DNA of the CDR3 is TGTGCCAGCAGCTTGAGCGGGAATGAGCAGTTCTTC. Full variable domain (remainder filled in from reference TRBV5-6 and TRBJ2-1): DAGVTQSPTHLIKTRGQQVTLRCSPKSGHDTVSWYQQALGQGPQFIFQYYEEEERQRGNFPDRFSGHQFPNYSSELNVNALLLGDSALYLCASSLSGNEQFFGPGTRLTVL.

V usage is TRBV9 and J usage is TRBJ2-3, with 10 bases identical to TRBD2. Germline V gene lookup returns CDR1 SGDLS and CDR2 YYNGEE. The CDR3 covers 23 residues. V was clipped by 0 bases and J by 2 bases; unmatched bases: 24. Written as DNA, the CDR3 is TGTGCCAGCAGCGTAGAGTGGACATCCCGCGTCGTACTAGCGGGGAGGGCCACAGATACGCAGTATTTT. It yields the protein CASSVEWTSRVVLAGRATDTQYF.

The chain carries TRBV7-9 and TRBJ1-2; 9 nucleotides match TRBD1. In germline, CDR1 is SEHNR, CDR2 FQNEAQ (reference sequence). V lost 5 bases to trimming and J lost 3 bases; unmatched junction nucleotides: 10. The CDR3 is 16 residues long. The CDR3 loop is CASSPQLQGAHYGYTF. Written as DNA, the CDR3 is TGTGCCAGCAGCCCACAATTACAGGGGGCTCACTATGGCTACACCTTC.

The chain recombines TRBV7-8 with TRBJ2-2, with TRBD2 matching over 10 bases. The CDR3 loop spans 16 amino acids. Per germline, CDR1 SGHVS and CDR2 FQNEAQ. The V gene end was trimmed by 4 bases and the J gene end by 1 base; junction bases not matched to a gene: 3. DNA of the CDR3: TGTGCCAGCAGCTCGAGGACTAGCGGGAACACCGGGGAGCTGTTTTTT. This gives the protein CASSSRTSGNTGELFF.

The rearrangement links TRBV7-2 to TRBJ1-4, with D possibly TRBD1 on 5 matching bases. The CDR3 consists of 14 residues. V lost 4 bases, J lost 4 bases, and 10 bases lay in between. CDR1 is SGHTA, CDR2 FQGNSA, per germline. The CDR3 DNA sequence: TGTGCCAGCAGCTCGGGACTGTTTAATGAAAAACTGTTTTTT. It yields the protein CASSSGLFNEKLFF. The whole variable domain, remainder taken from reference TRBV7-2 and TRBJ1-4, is GAGVSQSPSNKVTEKGKDVELRCDPISGHTALYWYRQSLGQGLEFLIYFQGNSAPDKSGLPSDRFSAERTGGSVSTLTIQRTQQEDSAVYLCASSSGLFNEKLFFGSGTQLSVL.

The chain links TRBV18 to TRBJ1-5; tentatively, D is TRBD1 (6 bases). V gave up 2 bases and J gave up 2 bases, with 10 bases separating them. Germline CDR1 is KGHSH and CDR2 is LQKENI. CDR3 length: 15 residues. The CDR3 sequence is CASSPGGWGNQPQHF. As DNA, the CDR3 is TGTGCCAGCTCACCAGGGGGCTGGGGCAATCAGCCCCAGCATTTT.

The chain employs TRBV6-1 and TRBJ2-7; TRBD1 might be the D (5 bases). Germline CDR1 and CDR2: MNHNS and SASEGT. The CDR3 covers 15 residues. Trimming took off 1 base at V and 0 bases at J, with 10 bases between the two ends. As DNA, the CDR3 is TGTGCCAGCAGTGAAGTTCTGGGGCTCTCCTACGAGCAGTACTTC. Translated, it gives CASSEVLGLSYEQYF.

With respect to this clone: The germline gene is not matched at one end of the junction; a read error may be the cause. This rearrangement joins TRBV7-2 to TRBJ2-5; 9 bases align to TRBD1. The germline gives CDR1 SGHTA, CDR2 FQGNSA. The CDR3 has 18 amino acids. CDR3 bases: TGTGCCAGCAGCTTCAGGCCAACCGGGACAGGGTACCACGAGACCCAGTACTTC. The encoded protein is CASSFRPTGTGYHETQYF.

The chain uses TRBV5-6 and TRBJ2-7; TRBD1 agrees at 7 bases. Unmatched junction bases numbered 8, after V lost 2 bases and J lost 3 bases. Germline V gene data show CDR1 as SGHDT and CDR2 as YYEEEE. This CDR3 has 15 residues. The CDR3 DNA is TGTGCCAGCAGCTTCTCGACAGGGTTAATCTACGAGCAGTACTTC. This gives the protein CASSFSTGLIYEQYF.

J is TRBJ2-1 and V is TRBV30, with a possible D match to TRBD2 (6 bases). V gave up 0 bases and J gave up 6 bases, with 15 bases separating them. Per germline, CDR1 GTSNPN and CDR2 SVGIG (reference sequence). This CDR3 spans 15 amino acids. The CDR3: CAWSVLFGGSNEQFF. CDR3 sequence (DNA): TGTGCCTGGAGTGTACTTTTTGGGGGGTCCAATGAGCAGTTCTTC.

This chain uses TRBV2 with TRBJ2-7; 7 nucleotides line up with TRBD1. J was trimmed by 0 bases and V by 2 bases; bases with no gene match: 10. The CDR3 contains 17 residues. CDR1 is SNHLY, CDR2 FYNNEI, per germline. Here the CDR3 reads CASSETGQVDGSYEQYF. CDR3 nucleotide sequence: TGTGCCAGCAGTGAAACAGGACAGGTAGATGGCTCCTACGAGCAGTACTTC. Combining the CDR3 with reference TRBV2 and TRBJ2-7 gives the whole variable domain EPEVTQTPSHQVTQMGQEVILRCVPISNHLYFYWYRQILGQKVEFLVSFYNNEISEKSEIFDDQFSVERPDGSNFTLKIRSTKLEDSAMYFCASSETGQVDGSYEQYFGPGTRLTVT.

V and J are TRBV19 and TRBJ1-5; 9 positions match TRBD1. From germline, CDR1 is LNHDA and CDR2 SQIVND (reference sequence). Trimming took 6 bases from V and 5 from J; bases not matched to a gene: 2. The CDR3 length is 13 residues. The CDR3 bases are TGTGCCAGTAGCTGGACAGGGGATCAGCCCCAGCATTTT. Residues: CASSWTGDQPQHF.

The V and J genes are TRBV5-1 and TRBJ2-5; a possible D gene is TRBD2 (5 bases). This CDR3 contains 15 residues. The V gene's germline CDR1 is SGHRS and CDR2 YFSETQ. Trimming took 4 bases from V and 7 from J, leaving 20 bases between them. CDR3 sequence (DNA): TGCGCCAGCAGCCAAATGAGGGTCAAGGAAGGGACCCAGTACTTC. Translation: CASSQMRVKEGTQYF.

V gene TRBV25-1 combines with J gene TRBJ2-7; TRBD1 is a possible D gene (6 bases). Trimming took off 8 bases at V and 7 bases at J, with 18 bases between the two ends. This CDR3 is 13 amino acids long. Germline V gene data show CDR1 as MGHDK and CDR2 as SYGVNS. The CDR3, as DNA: TGTGCCAGCGAGAAAGGTGGGGGCCTTGAGCAGTACTTC. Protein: CASEKGGGLEQYF.

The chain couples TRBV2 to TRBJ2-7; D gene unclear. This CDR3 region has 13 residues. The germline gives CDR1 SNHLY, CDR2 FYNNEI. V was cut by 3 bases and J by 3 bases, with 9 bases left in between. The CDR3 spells CASSDETNYEQYF. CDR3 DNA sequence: TGTGCCAGCAGTGACGAAACTAACTACGAGCAGTACTTC.

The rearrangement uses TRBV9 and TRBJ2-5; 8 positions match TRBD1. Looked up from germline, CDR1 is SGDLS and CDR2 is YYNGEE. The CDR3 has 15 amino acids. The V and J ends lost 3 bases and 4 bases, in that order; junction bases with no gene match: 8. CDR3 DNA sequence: TGTGCCAGCAGCGCCGTAGGACAGGGAAGAGAGACCCAGTACTTC. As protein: CASSAVGQGRETQYF. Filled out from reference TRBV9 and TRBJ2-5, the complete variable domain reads DSGVTQTPKHLITATGQRVTLRCSPRSGDLSVYWYQQSLDQGLQFLIQYYNGEERAKGNILERFSAQQFPDLHSELNLSSLELGDSALYFCASSAVGQGRETQYFGPGTRLLVL.

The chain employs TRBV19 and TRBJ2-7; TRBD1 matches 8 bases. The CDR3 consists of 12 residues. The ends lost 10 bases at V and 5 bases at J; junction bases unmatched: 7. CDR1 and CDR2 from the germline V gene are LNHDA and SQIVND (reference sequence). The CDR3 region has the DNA TGTGCCACGCGCGACAGGGGTAACGAGCAGTACTTC. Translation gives CATRDRGNEQYF.

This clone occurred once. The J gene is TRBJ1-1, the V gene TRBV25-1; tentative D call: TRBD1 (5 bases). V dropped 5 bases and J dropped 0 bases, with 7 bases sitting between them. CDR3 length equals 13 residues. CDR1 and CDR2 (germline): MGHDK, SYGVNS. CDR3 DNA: TGTGCCAGCAGTTTACAGGTGAACACTGAAGCTTTCTTT. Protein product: CASSLQVNTEAFF.

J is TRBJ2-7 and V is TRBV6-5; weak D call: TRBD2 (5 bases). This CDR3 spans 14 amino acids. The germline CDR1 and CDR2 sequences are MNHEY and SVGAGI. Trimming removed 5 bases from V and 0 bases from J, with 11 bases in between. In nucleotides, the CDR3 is TGTGCCAGCAGTCAACTCCGGGACTCCTACGAGCAGTACTTC. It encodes CASSQLRDSYEQYF.

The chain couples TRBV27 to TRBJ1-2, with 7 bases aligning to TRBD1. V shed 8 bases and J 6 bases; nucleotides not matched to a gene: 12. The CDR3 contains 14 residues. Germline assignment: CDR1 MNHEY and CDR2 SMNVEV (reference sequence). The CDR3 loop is CASSRTGQTDGYTF. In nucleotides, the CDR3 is TGTGCCAGCTCTCGGACAGGCCAAACGGATGGCTACACCTTC.

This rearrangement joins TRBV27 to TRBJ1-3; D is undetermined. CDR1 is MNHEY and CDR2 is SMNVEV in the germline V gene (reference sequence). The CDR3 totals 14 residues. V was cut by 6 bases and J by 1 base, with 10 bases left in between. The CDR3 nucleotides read TGTGCCAGCAGGTCTACTTCTTCTGGAAACACCATATATTTT. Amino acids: CASRSTSSGNTIYF.

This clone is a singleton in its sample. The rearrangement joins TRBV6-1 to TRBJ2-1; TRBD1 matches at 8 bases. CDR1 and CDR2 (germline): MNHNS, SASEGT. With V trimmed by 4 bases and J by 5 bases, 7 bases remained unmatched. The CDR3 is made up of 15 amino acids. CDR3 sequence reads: CASSAPGQGHNEQFF. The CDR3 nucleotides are TGTGCCAGCAGTGCCCCCGGACAGGGACACAATGAGCAGTTCTTC.

CDR3 loop: CASSLATGGPGNTIYF. The DNA for the CDR3 is TGTGCCAGCAGCTTAGCGACGGGGGGCCCTGGAAACACCATATATTTT. The V and J genes are TRBV7-9 and TRBJ1-3, with D perhaps matching TRBD1 (6 bases). V dropped 0 bases and J dropped 2 bases, with 11 bases sitting between them. Per the germline V gene, CDR1 is SEHNR and CDR2 is FQNEAQ (reference sequence). CDR3 length equals 16 residues.